A single sample is the source of the 5 T cell receptor beta chains below, sequenced in a study of T-cell memory formation after mild COVID-19. Using its own MiXCR run on the 5' RACE reads, TCRdb lists one record per CDR3 protein. The sample comprises fewer than 500,000 distinct CDR3 sequences, around a quarter of which are singletons, and around an eighth rests with the top ten. Source material: PBMCs or a T cell subset sorted from them (not recorded which). The receptor set was obtained from an adult woman who had mild COVID-19 (a few samples of this study predate the infection). Cell type and time point are not known.

The sample holds a few counts of this clonotype. The chain recombines TRBV19 with TRBJ2-7, with 8 nucleotides matching TRBD2. The trim removed 8 bases at V and 0 bases at J, leaving 9 bases unmatched. The CDR3 consists of 15 residues. CDR1 and CDR2 from the germline V gene are LNHDA and SQIVND (reference sequence). The CDR3 nucleotides read TGTGCCAGTCAAAACGCGGGGGGTCCCTCCTACGAGCAGTACTTC. Protein product: CASQNAGGPSYEQYF.

This clonotype has only a few counts. The chain has TRBV7-2 and TRBJ1-2; no clear D. Germline CDR1 SGHTA, CDR2 FQGNSA. Trimming took 2 bases from V and 5 from J, leaving 9 bases between them. This CDR3 has 13 amino acids. CDR3 sequence: CASSLMGSYGYTF. Here the CDR3 DNA reads TGTGCCAGCAGCTTAATGGGCTCTTATGGCTACACCTTC.

V gene TRBV6-1 combines with J gene TRBJ1-4, with TRBD1 matching 7 bases. V was pared by 1 base and J by 8 bases, with 1 base of the junction left unmatched. This CDR3 has 13 amino acids. CDR1 and CDR2 (germline): MNHNS, SASEGT. The CDR3 here is CASSEGTGEKLFF. The CDR3 nucleotides read TGTGCCAGCAGTGAAGGGACAGGAGAAAAACTGTTTTTT.

This clonotype appeared a few times. The chain uses TRBV4-1 and TRBJ2-1; the D gene is possibly TRBD2 (6 bases). The germline CDR1 and CDR2 sequences are MGHRA and YSYEKL. The CDR3 is 15 residues long. Between the trimmed V and J ends, which lost 4 bases and 9 bases, there was a span of 19 bases. The CDR3 loop is CASSLRGKGEAEQFF. In DNA form, the CDR3 reads TGCGCCAGCAGCCTCCGGGGGAAAGGGGAGGCTGAGCAGTTCTTC.

This clonotype was counted only a few times. The V gene is TRBV12-3 or TRBV12-4, the J gene TRBJ2-1; D unresolved. CDR3 size: 11 residues. V was clipped by 5 bases and J by 6 bases, with 5 bases between them. The CDR3 DNA follows: TGTGCCAGCAGTAGACTCAATGAGCAGTTCTTC. It encodes CASSRLNEQFF.